The subject of this entry is one T cell receptor beta chain. The data stem from a study of control samples from healthy donors and cancer patients. Profiled with immunoSEQ multiplex PCR; TCRdb holds only in-frame clones, not every one. The profile covers some 130,000 clones, with under 90% appearing a single time and more than 6.5% taken by the ten largest. Sequenced sample: PBMCs. The TCR was taken from a man aged 45-60 years with head and neck cancer.

The CDR3 spells CASSLSSRQGNTGELFF. The DNA for the CDR3 is TGTGCCAGCAGCTTAAGCTCTAGGCAGGGAAACACCGGGGAGCTGTTTTTT. The rearrangement uses TRBV11-2 and TRBJ2-2, with D perhaps matching TRBD1 (5 bases). The CDR3 runs 17 residues. Germline V gene lookup returns CDR1 SGHAT and CDR2 FQNNGV. The V and J ends lost 2 bases and 2 bases respectively, with 15 bases between them.